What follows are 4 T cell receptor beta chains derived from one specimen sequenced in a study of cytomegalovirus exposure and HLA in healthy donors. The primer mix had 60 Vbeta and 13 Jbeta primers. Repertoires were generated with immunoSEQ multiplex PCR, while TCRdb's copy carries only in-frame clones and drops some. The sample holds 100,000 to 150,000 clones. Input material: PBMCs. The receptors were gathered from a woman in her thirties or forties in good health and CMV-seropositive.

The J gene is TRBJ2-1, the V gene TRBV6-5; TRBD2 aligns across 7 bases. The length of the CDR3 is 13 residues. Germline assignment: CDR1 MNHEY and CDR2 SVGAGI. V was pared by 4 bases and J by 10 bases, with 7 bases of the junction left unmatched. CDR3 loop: CASSWGRGGEQFF. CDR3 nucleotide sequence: TGTGCCAGCAGTTGGGGTAGGGGAGGGGAGCAGTTCTTC.

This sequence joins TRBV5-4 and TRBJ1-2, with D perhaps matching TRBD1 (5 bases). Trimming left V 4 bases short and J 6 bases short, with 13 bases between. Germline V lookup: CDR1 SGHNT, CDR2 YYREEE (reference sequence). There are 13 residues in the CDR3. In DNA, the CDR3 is TGTGCCAGCAGCCTTACGACAGAGGATGGCTACACCTTC. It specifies CASSLTTEDGYTF.

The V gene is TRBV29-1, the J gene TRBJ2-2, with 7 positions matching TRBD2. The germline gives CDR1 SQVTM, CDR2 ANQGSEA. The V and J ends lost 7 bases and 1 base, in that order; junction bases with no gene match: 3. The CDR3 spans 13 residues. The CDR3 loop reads CSATSVNTGELFF. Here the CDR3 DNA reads TGCAGCGCCACTAGCGTGAACACCGGGGAGCTGTTTTTT.

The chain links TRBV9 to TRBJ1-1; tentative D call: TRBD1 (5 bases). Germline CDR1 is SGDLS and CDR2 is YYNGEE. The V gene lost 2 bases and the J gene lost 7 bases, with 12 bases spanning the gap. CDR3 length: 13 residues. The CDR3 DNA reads TGTGCCAGCAGCGTCGGAGGGGCGAGTGAAGCTTTCTTT. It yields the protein CASSVGGASEAFF.